This passage covers 31 T cell receptor beta chains from one sample sequenced in a study of T cell clonality in common variable immunodeficiency. Repertoires were generated with immunoSEQ multiplex PCR, while TCRdb's copy carries only in-frame clones and drops some. The sample has 45,000 to 70,000 clones, none seen only once. The sample taken for sequencing was peripheral blood mononuclear cells. The source of these receptors is a person aged 18 to 70 in good health.

This clone has a count of ten or more. The observed sequence ends 3 residues before the CDR3 terminus, with the missing tail filled in from the germline J gene. The chain couples TRBV18 to TRBJ2-1; TRBD1 matches at 7 bases. V lost 2 bases, J lost 6 bases, and 10 bases stayed unmatched. This CDR3 is built from 16 residues. Germline V gene lookup returns CDR1 KGHSH and CDR2 LQKENI. The DNA read from the CDR3 is TGTGCCAGCTCACCAACCAAGGGGGCTCAGGTCAATGAG. Its translation: CASSPTKGAQVNE. The whole CDR3 reads CASSPTKGAQVNEQFF.

This clone was recorded many times. The read gets to within 3 residues of the CDR3 end, and the germline J gene fills in the rest. This chain connects TRBV7-9 to TRBJ1-2; D not resolved. V lost 5 bases and J lost 6, with 13 bases in between. Germline V lookup: CDR1 SEHNR, CDR2 FQNEAQ (reference sequence). The CDR3 extends over 13 amino acids. CDR3 loop: CASSEVRADGYTF. The part of the CDR3 DNA that was read is TGTGCCAGCAGCGAGGTGCGGGCGGATGGC. Drawing the rest from reference TRBV7-9 and TRBJ1-2, the complete variable domain is DTGVSQNPRHKITKRGQNVTFRCDPISEHNRLYWYRQTLGQGPEFLTYFQNEAQLEKSRLLSDRFSAERPKGSFSTLEIQRTEQGDSAMYLCASSEVRADGYTFGSGTRLTVV.

Worth noting for this clone: The read is 3 residues too short to cover the CDR3 end, so that end is filled in from the germline J gene. The gene calls are TRBV2 and TRBJ1-5; D not certain. The germline V gene encodes CDR1 SNHLY and CDR2 FYNNEI. Trimming left V 4 bases short and J 2 bases short, with 9 bases between. The CDR3 is made up of 14 amino acids. This chain's CDR3 is CASSGARRNQPQHF. Partial CDR3 DNA: TGTGCCAGCAGTGGGGCCAGACGCAATCAGCCC.

This clone was detected ten times or more. The sequence runs out 3 residues before the end of the CDR3; the remainder is reconstructed from the germline J gene. This sequence joins TRBV6-1 and TRBJ2-7; the D gene is possibly TRBD1 (5 bases). Germline values: CDR1 MNHNS, CDR2 SASEGT. V was trimmed by 4 bases and J by 2 bases, leaving 9 bases between them. CDR3 length: 13 amino acids. The CDR3 DNA, read in part, is TGTGCCAGCAGTGCAGGGCGGACCTACGAG. Protein sequence: CASSAGRTYE. The CDR3, in full, reads CASSAGRTYEQYF.

This clone was counted many times. With the read ending 3 residues before the CDR3 end, the germline J gene is used to fill in that end. The chain employs TRBV7-2 and TRBJ2-7; D uncertain. Germline CDR1 reads SGHTA; CDR2 reads FQGNSA. V was trimmed by 2 bases and J by 2 bases, leaving 13 bases between them. The length of the CDR3 is 15 residues. CDR3 DNA (partial): TGTGCCAGCAGCTTAACGGTTCGAGAAACCTACGAG. It is translated as CASSLTVRETYE. The entire CDR3 reads CASSLTVRETYEQYF.

This clone has a count of ten or more. The read falls 3 residues short of the CDR3 end, and the missing part is taken from the germline J gene. The chain is built from TRBV5-1 and TRBJ2-5; no reliable D call. Germline-derived CDR1 and CDR2 are SGHRS and YFSETQ. Trimming shortened V by 0 bases and J by 5 bases, and 8 bases separated the two germline ends. The CDR3 sequence is 13 residues long. CDR3 amino acids: CASSLEPAETQYF. The sequenced part of the CDR3 DNA is TGCGCCAGCAGCTTGGAACCAGCGGAGACC.

This clone was observed many times. The read terminates 3 residues ahead of where the CDR3 ends, so the germline J gene completes it. This sequence joins TRBV5-4 and TRBJ1-2, with TRBD1 identical over 7 bases. V gave up 2 bases and J gave up 0 bases; unmatched junction bases: 4. CDR3 length: 15 amino acids. The germline gives CDR1 SGHNT, CDR2 YYREEE (reference sequence). The sequenced part of the CDR3 DNA is TGTGCCAGCAGCTTCTCCGGGACAGCTAACTATGGC. It encodes CASSFSGTANYG. The full CDR3 protein reads CASSFSGTANYGYTF. Based on the CDR3 plus reference TRBV5-4 and TRBJ1-2, the full variable domain is ETGVTQSPTHLIKTRGQQVTLRCSSQSGHNTVSWYQQALGQGPQFIFQYYREEENGRGNFPPRFSGLQFPNYSSELNVNALELDDSALYLCASSFSGTANYGYTFGSGTRLTVV.

This clone was counted at least ten times. Coverage ceases 3 residues before the CDR3 finishes, and the germline J gene fills in the end. The V call is TRBV30, the J call TRBJ2-7, with 12 bases lining up with TRBD1. The CDR3 is 15 residues long. Germline CDR1 GTSNPN, CDR2 SVGIG (reference sequence). With V trimmed by 5 bases and J by 4 bases, 9 bases remained unmatched. CDR3: CAWDPGTGGRYEQYF. The CDR3 bases that were read are TGTGCCTGGGATCCGGGGACAGGGGGCCGGTACGAG.

The table lists this clone with many counts. The junction and the germline gene differ at one end; a read error may be behind it. The observed sequence ends 3 residues before the CDR3 terminus, with the missing tail filled in from the germline J gene. The J gene is TRBJ1-1, the V gene TRBV4-2; a possible D gene is TRBD1 (5 bases). Germline loops: CDR1 LGHNA, CDR2 YNFKEQ. The CDR3 spans 15 residues. The sequenced part of the CDR3 DNA is TGCGCCAGCAGCCAAGAACCAGGGTTTCTAACTGAA. Residues: CASSQEPGFLTE. In full, the CDR3 reads CASSQEPGFLTEAFF.

This clone has ten or more counts. The read halts 3 residues ahead of the CDR3 end, with the missing end drawn from the germline J gene. The V and J genes are TRBV18 and TRBJ1-1, with D possibly matching TRBD1 (6 bases). The CDR3 covers 16 residues. From germline, CDR1 is KGHSH and CDR2 LQKENI. The V end lost 3 bases, the J end lost 0 bases, and 14 bases lay between the germline ends. CDR3 bases read: TGTGCCAGCTCACCCGGACAGATAAAGATGAACACTGAA. This sequence encodes CASSPGQIKMNTE. The whole CDR3 sequence is CASSPGQIKMNTEAFF.

On this clone: Only one base separates this from a far larger clonotype, so it likely reflects a read error. The CDR3 end is not reached by the read, which stops 3 residues before it; the germline J gene fills it in. The chain recombines TRBV19 with TRBJ2-1; 7 nucleotides align to TRBD2. CDR3 length: 15 residues. Per germline, CDR1 LNHDA and CDR2 SQIVND (reference sequence). The V gene end was trimmed by 8 bases and the J gene end by 4 bases; junction bases not matched to a gene: 11. CDR3 in amino acids: CASPPVAGPYNEQFF. The CDR3 DNA, read in part, is TGTGCCAGTCCCCCCGTAGCGGGCCCTTACAATGAG.

This clone occurred many times. The read gets to within 3 residues of the CDR3 end, and the germline J gene fills in the rest. This rearrangement joins TRBV7-2 to TRBJ2-7; D gene ambiguous. V lost 4 bases, J lost 5 bases, and 12 bases lay in between. Germline CDR1 and CDR2: SGHTA and FQGNSA. The CDR3 loop spans 13 amino acids. Here the CDR3 reads CASSWVSSHEQYF. The part of the CDR3 DNA that was read is TGTGCCAGCAGCTGGGTTAGTAGCCACGAG.

This clone was seen ten or more times. The sequenced part of the CDR3 DNA is TGCAGTGCTACTCGGGACTTGGGTGAG. Its translation: CSATRDLGE. Given in full, the CDR3 is CSATRDLGEQFF. The genes are TRBV20-1 and TRBJ2-1; perhaps TRBD2 as D (6 bases). The CDR3 extends 3 residues past the end of the read, so its final part is completed from the germline J gene. The CDR3 covers 12 residues. Germline values: CDR1 DFQATT, CDR2 SNEGSKA (reference sequence). V was cut by 4 bases and J by 9 bases, with 13 bases left in between.

There are many counts of this clone. The CDR3 end falls 3 residues outside the read, so it is completed with the germline J gene. The chain has TRBV20-1 and TRBJ2-1; 7 bases agree with TRBD2. The trim removed 3 bases at V and 7 bases at J, leaving 15 bases unmatched. Germline V gene data show CDR1 as DFQATT and CDR2 as SNEGSKA (reference sequence). The CDR3 contains 16 residues. CDR3 in amino acids: CSASGTTIPPVNEQFF. CDR3 bases read: TGCAGTGCTAGCGGGACTACCATCCCACCGGTAAATGAG.

Turning to this clone: Germline is not matched at one junction end, which may reflect a read error. The sequenced fragment ends 3 residues before the CDR3 boundary, so the rest is inferred from the germline J gene. The same CDR3 arises from other DNA sequences in this sample as well. V gene TRBV7-2 combines with J gene TRBJ2-7; D is perhaps TRBD2 (6 bases). The CDR3 has 14 amino acids. Germline lookup yields CDR1 SGHTA and CDR2 FQGNSA. Here the CDR3 reads CASSPLAAGYEQYF. Partial CDR3 DNA: TGCGCCAGCAGCCCATTAGCGGCCGGATACGAG.

This clone was recorded many times. CDR3 DNA (partial): TGTGCCAGCAGCCTCCCCAGGGTAGAGGCTGGAAACACC. Its protein product is CASSLPRVEAGNT. From start to end, the CDR3 is CASSLPRVEAGNTIYF. The chain is built from TRBV7-8 and TRBJ1-3; D is possibly TRBD1 (5 bases). The read ends 3 residues early relative to the CDR3; the germline J gene fills the gap. Trimming took 5 bases from V and 2 from J, leaving 16 bases between them. The germline V gene encodes CDR1 SGHVS and CDR2 FQNEAQ. This CDR3 is built from 16 residues.

This clone was seen at least ten times. The observed sequence ends 3 residues before the CDR3 terminus, with the missing tail filled in from the germline J gene. The V call is TRBV19, the J call TRBJ2-3; 8 bases map to TRBD2. Trimming cost V 4 bases and J 4 bases; bases outside gene matches: 7. Germline V gene data show CDR1 as LNHDA and CDR2 as SQIVND (reference sequence). The CDR3 contains 15 residues. The sequenced CDR3 bases are TGTGCCAGTAGTAATCTCGGGAGGGGAGCAGATACG. Its translation: CASSNLGRGADT. The CDR3 reads in full as CASSNLGRGADTQYF.

This clone showed up many times. The read gets to within 3 residues of the CDR3 end, and the germline J gene fills in the rest. The chain links TRBV5-6 to TRBJ1-2; TRBD1 agrees at 7 bases. The V segment lost 5 bases and the J segment 4 bases; nucleotides outside the gene matches: 5. The CDR3 runs to 13 residues. Germline V gives CDR1 SGHDT, CDR2 YYEEEE. The chain's CDR3 is CASRRQGPYGYTF. The sequenced CDR3 bases are TGTGCCAGCAGGAGACAGGGCCCCTATGGC.

Ten or more counts support this clone. The read falls 3 residues short of the CDR3 end, and the missing part is taken from the germline J gene. The gene calls are TRBV20-1 and TRBJ2-3; 9 bases are a match to TRBD1. The CDR3 sequence is 15 residues long. In germline, CDR1 is DFQATT, CDR2 SNEGSKA (reference sequence). Unmatched junction bases numbered 7, after V lost 3 bases and J lost 3 bases. The part of the CDR3 DNA that was read is TGCAGTGCTAGCTCCGGGACAGGGTTTACAGATACG. Translation: CSASSGTGFTDT. The full CDR3 is CSASSGTGFTDTQYF.

This clone appeared many times. The chain's CDR3 is CASSIQGMNTEAFF. The covered CDR3 bases are TGTGCCAGTAGTATTCAGGGAATGAACACTGAA. The chain combines TRBV19 with TRBJ1-1, with D tentatively TRBD1 (5 bases). The DNA ends 3 residues before the CDR3 does, and the rest of the CDR3 is filled in from the germline J gene. Trimming removed 3 bases at V and 0 bases at J, with 8 bases between. The germline CDR1 and CDR2 sequences are LNHDA and SQIVND (reference sequence). This CDR3 region has 14 residues.

This clone was counted ten times or more. The observed sequence ends 3 residues before the CDR3 terminus, with the missing tail filled in from the germline J gene. The chain links TRBV20-1 to TRBJ2-3; 10 nucleotides line up with TRBD2. The V and J ends lost 5 bases and 0 bases, in that order; junction bases with no gene match: 8. CDR3 length equals 16 residues. Per the germline V gene, CDR1 is DFQATT and CDR2 is SNEGSKA (reference sequence). Partial CDR3 DNA: TGCAGTGCTCCTAGCGGGAGCTACGGGAGCACAGATACG. Translated: CSAPSGSYGSTDT. The full CDR3 is CSAPSGSYGSTDTQYF.

This clone was observed many times. The sequence runs out 3 residues before the end of the CDR3; the remainder is reconstructed from the germline J gene. This chain connects TRBV20-1 to TRBJ2-3; 10 nucleotides line up with TRBD2. Germline V lookup: CDR1 DFQATT, CDR2 SNEGSKA (reference sequence). J gave up 4 bases and V 6 bases, and 10 bases lay outside the gene matches. The CDR3 contains 15 residues. The CDR3 bases that were read are TGCAGTGCGAGTCCTCTAGCGGGAGTGTCAGATACG. Amino acid sequence: CSASPLAGVSDT. Given in full, the CDR3 is CSASPLAGVSDTQYF.

There are many counts of this clone. Read data end 3 residues before the CDR3 end; the end is taken from the germline J gene. J is TRBJ2-7 and V is TRBV2, with D possibly being TRBD1 or TRBD2 (5 bases each). The germline V gene encodes CDR1 SNHLY and CDR2 FYNNEI. The CDR3 runs to 17 residues. V was cut by 1 base and J by 2 bases, with 18 bases left in between. The DNA read from the CDR3 is TGTGCCAGCAGTGAAGGTAGGGCGGCAGGGAGTACCTACGAG. This sequence encodes CASSEGRAAGSTYE. The complete CDR3 protein is CASSEGRAAGSTYEQYF.

Note on this clone: The CDR3 goes on 3 residues after the read ends, and that part is filled in from the germline J gene. The chain uses TRBV11-2 and TRBJ2-3, with TRBD2 identical over 9 bases. Germline CDR1 reads SGHAT; CDR2 reads FQNNGV. With 7 bases clipped from V and 4 bases from J, the junction kept 6 bases outside the gene matches. The CDR3 runs to 14 residues. CDR3 sequence: CASMIAGVSDTQYF. The CDR3 bases that were read are TGTGCCAGCATGATAGCGGGAGTTTCAGATACG.

This clone was seen a handful of times. CDR3 in amino acids: CASSLDLLFQPQHF. The sequenced CDR3 bases are TGTGCCAGCAGCTTGGATTTATTATTTCAGCCC. The V and J genes are TRBV5-8 and TRBJ1-5; no clear D gene. With the read ending 3 residues before the CDR3 end, the germline J gene is used to fill in that end. The CDR3 is made up of 14 amino acids. V lost 0 bases and J 6 bases, leaving 10 bases between the germline ends. Germline V gene sequence: CDR1 SGHTS, CDR2 YDEGEE.

This clone has a count of ten or more. The read finishes 3 residues shy of the CDR3 end, and the germline J gene is used to complete it. V usage is TRBV20-1 and J usage is TRBJ2-5; 7 positions match TRBD2. The germline CDR1 and CDR2 sequences are DFQATT and SNEGSKA (reference sequence). After removal of 6 bases from V and 5 bases from J, the junction contained 12 bases not matched to a gene. CDR3 length equals 14 residues. The DNA read from the CDR3 is TGCAGTGCCACGTCGGCGGGAGTCTCGGAGACC. Residues: CSATSAGVSET. The full CDR3 is CSATSAGVSETQYF.

The table lists this clone with a few counts. The observed sequence ends 3 residues before the CDR3 terminus, with the missing tail filled in from the germline J gene. The genes are TRBV2 and TRBJ2-7; 7 bases map to TRBD2. There are 15 residues in the CDR3. V trimming: 3 bases; J trimming: 5 bases; junction bases outside the gene matches: 10. Looked up from germline, CDR1 is SNHLY and CDR2 is FYNNEI. The CDR3 DNA, read in part, is TGTGCCAGCAGTGATGGGCAGGCGGGAGTCCACGAG. It yields the protein CASSDGQAGVHE. In full, the CDR3 reads CASSDGQAGVHEQYF.

This clone was recorded at least ten times. The read finishes 3 residues shy of the CDR3 end, and the germline J gene is used to complete it. The chain uses TRBV9 and TRBJ2-1; 8 positions agree with TRBD2. The germline CDR1 and CDR2 sequences are SGDLS and YYNGEE. The CDR3 is 16 residues long. After removal of 4 bases from V and 2 bases from J, the junction contained 8 bases not matched to a gene. This CDR3 is CASSTDSGITYNEQFF. The part of the CDR3 DNA that was read is TGTGCCAGCAGCACCGATAGCGGGATAACCTACAATGAG.

This clone showed up just a few times. The CDR3 is cut off 3 residues early in the read; its end comes from the germline J gene. The chain uses TRBV20-1 and TRBJ2-7; a possible D gene is TRBD1 (6 bases). The CDR3 has 14 residues. From germline, CDR1 is DFQATT and CDR2 SNEGSKA (reference sequence). V lost 1 base, J lost 3 bases, and 13 bases lay in between. The CDR3 sequence is CSARVTGKYYEQYF. The covered CDR3 bases are TGCAGTGCTAGAGTAACAGGGAAGTACTACGAG.

This clone was detected ten times or more. Sequencing ends 3 residues short of the CDR3 end; the germline J gene provides the rest. The chain recombines TRBV12-3 or TRBV12-4 with TRBJ2-7; maybe TRBD1 (6 bases). The germline V and J ends were trimmed by 6 bases and 6 bases, with 12 bases remaining between them. The CDR3 spans 12 residues. CDR3 loop: CASSGTKREQYF. Incomplete CDR3 DNA: TGTGCCAGCAGCGGGACAAAACGCGAG.

Ten or more counts support this clone. The CDR3 is cut off 3 residues early in the read; its end comes from the germline J gene. This rearrangement joins TRBV20-1 to TRBJ2-3; a weak D match, TRBD2 (5 bases). V was pared by 6 bases and J by 0 bases, with 16 bases between. The germline V gene has CDR1 DFQATT and CDR2 SNEGSKA (reference sequence). CDR3 length: 15 amino acids. The CDR3 sequence is CSASPSWSSTDTQYF. The covered CDR3 bases are TGCAGTGCAAGCCCTAGCTGGTCTAGCACAGATACG.